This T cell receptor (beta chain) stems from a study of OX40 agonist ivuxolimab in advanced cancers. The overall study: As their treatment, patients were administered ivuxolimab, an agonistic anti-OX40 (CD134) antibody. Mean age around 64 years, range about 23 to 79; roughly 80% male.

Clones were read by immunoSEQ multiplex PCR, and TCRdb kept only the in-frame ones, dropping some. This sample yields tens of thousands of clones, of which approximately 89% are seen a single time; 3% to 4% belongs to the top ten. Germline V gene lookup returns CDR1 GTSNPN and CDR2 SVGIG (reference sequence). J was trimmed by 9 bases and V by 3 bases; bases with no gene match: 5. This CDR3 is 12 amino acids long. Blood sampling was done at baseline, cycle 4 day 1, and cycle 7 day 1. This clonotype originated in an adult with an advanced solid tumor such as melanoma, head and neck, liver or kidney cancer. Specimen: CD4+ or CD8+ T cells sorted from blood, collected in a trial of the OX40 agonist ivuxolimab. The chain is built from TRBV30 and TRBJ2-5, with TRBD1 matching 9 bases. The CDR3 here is CAWRADRGAQYF. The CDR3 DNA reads TGTGCCTGGAGGGCCGACAGGGGGGCCCAGTACTTC.